The 8 T cell receptor beta chains below all came from one sample that was sequenced in a study of Graves' ophthalmopathy and Graves' hyperthyroidism. Amplification of the TCR beta CDR3 regions used RNA transcripts (as template). First-round RT-PCR with HTBI primers preceded a second-round multiplex PCR. In TCRdb, the multiplex PCR reads were re-called with MiXCR into one record per CDR3 protein. The data show about 1.2 million distinct CDR3 sequences, 35% to 40% seen once. What was sequenced was peripheral blood or thyroid tissue (not recorded which). The receptors were gathered from an adult man with Graves' hyperthyroidism.

This clonotype appeared many times. The rearrangement joins TRBV20-1 to TRBJ1-6; D is unresolved. Germline lookup yields CDR1 DFQATT and CDR2 SNEGSKA (reference sequence). This CDR3 spans 16 amino acids. Trimming took off 3 bases at V and 1 base at J, with 13 bases between the two ends. The CDR3 DNA is TGCAGTGCTAGTGAAGGGCGCGGGTCCTATAATTCACCCCTCCACTTT. It encodes CSASEGRGSYNSPLHF.

This clonotype was observed many times. The rearrangement uses TRBV7-8 and TRBJ1-5; D is unclear. In germline, CDR1 is SGHVS, CDR2 FQNEAQ. V lost 1 base, J lost 5 bases, and 12 bases lay in between. The CDR3 loop spans 15 amino acids. Here the CDR3 DNA reads TGTGCCAGCAGCTTAGGTGAAGGCGTGCATCAGCCCCAGCATTTT. This encodes CASSLGEGVHQPQHF.

This clonotype came up many times. V gene TRBV7-3 combines with J gene TRBJ1-1, with D maybe TRBD1 (6 bases). Trimming removed 1 base at V and 1 base at J, with 10 bases between. Germline loops: CDR1 SGHTA, CDR2 FQGTGA. The CDR3 sequence is 15 residues long. CDR3 bases: TGTGCCAGCAGCTTAAGTACAGGGAAGAACACTGAAGCTTTCTTT. Residues: CASSLSTGKNTEAFF.

The chain joins TRBV29-1 to TRBJ2-6; the D gene could be TRBD1 or TRBD2 (5 bases each). The CDR3 consists of 17 residues. Germline CDR1 SQVTM, CDR2 ANQGSEA. V shed 3 bases and J shed 0 bases, with 15 bases lying between them. CDR3 in amino acids: CSVDTGSGSSGANVLTF. Written as DNA, the CDR3 is TGCAGCGTTGATACCGGGTCAGGGAGCTCTGGGGCCAACGTCCTGACTTTC.

At least ten counts were recorded for this clonotype. The V and J genes are TRBV7-8 and TRBJ2-7, with 13 positions matching TRBD2. The CDR3 spans 18 residues. Germline loops: CDR1 SGHVS, CDR2 FQNEAQ. V gave up 5 bases and J gave up 7 bases; unmatched junction bases: 17. CDR3 protein: CASSPMGRRTSGSDEQYF. CDR3 DNA: TGTGCCAGCAGCCCCATGGGACGGAGGACTAGCGGGAGCGATGAGCAGTACTTC.

Notes on this clonotype: The junction and the germline gene differ at one end; a read error may be behind it. V and J are TRBV25-1 and TRBJ1-3, with D perhaps matching TRBD1 (5 bases). The CDR3 runs 15 residues. Germline CDR1 and CDR2: MGHDK and SYGVNS. The CDR3, as DNA: TGTGCCAGCACTGAATCGGGGACCTCTGGAAACACCATATATTTT. It yields the protein CASTESGTSGNTIYF.

This clonotype was recorded a few times. The gene calls are TRBV12-3 or TRBV12-4 and TRBJ2-5; TRBD1 agrees at 7 bases. The CDR3 has 16 residues. J was trimmed by 5 bases and V by 1 base; bases with no gene match: 10. CDR3 in amino acids: CASSLGVTGYKETQYF. Here the CDR3 DNA reads TGTGCCAGCAGTTTAGGGGTGACAGGGTACAAGGAGACCCAGTACTTC.

In this sample, this clonotype turned up many times. The V call is TRBV7-2, the J call TRBJ2-6; the D is unclear. The V end was cut by 5 bases, the J end by 1 base, with 12 bases between. In germline, CDR1 is SGHTA, CDR2 FQGNSA. This CDR3 region has 16 residues. CDR3 DNA sequence: TGTGCCAGCAGCCCAAAACGTGCGTCTGGGGCCAACGTCCTGACTTTC. Translation: CASSPKRASGANVLTF.